Ten or more counts support the clone carrying this T cell receptor beta chain. The antigen is unknown. The sample belongs to a study of early T cells in non-severe SARS-CoV-2 infection. Study context: The authors sequenced bulk RNA from unsorted whole blood, leaving chains unpaired. Study-wide results and limits: Clonotype matching in VDJdb favored anti-spike CD8 responses and did not capture private and CD4 specificities.

There are 16 residues in the CDR3. CDR1 is SQVTM and CDR2 is ANQGSEA in the germline V gene. Trimming took off 4 bases at V and 3 bases at J, with 18 bases between the two ends. Unique molecular identifiers were attached to individual cDNA molecules. TCRdb analysed the 5' RACE reads with MiXCR anew, one entry per CDR3 protein. The sample shows more than 65,000 distinct CDR3 sequences, under 15% of them seen only once. The sequencing sample was made of whole blood. The V and J genes are TRBV29-1 and TRBJ2-2, with a weak D call TRBD2 (5 bases). The source is an adult who was a healthcare worker with PCR-confirmed SARS-CoV-2 infection or an uninfected control (not recorded which). The CDR3 reads CSVARSRGRDTGELFF. In nucleotides, the CDR3 is TGCAGCGTTGCTAGGAGTCGAGGGCGCGACACCGGGGAGCTGTTTTTT.